A selection of T cell receptor beta chains follows, all from one sample in a study of cytomegalovirus exposure and HLA in healthy donors. Here immunoSEQ multiplex PCR was the method, and the copy in TCRdb shows in-frame clones only, minus some. Here the sample spans 180,000 or so clones, about nine tenths being singletons. The sequenced material came from PBMCs. The source of these receptors is a man aged 25-45 years in good health and CMV-seropositive. The CDR3 runs from the conserved cysteine through the conserved F or W. D genes are given only for firm matches. Only some rows state a clone size, as once, few, many or a class for expanded clones.

V gene,D gene,J gene,clone size,CDR3 DNA,CDR3 protein
TRBV7-3,NA,TRBJ2-3,once,TGTGCCAGCAGCTTGAAAGAGGGGAACACAGATACGCAGTATTTT,CASSLKEGNTDTQYF
TRBV19,NA,TRBJ1-1,NA,TGTGCCAGTAGACCTCCCCTTGGGGGGCCAACTGAAGCTTTCTTT,CASRPPLGGPTEAFF
TRBV6-5,NA,TRBJ2-5,NA,TGTGCCAGCAGCCAAACCCAAGACTACGGTGAGACCCAGTACTTC,CASSQTQDYGETQYF
TRBV9,NA,TRBJ1-2,NA,TGTGCCAGCAGCGGGACTCTGGGTTGGGGCTACACCTTC,CASSGTLGWGYTF
TRBV12-5,NA,TRBJ2-1,NA,TGTGCTAGTGGTTTGGGTCTTGAGCAGTTCTTC,CASGLGLEQFF
TRBV5-4,NA,TRBJ2-5,NA,TGTGCCAGCAGCACCGGTCTGGGGCGGGAAGAGACCCAGTACTTC,CASSTGLGREETQYF
TRBV27,NA,TRBJ2-3,once,TGTGCCAGCAGTTCCTCCACAGGTCCCGGGGGAGATACGCAGTATTTT,CASSSSTGPGGDTQYF
TRBV9,TRBD2,TRBJ2-1,NA,TGTGCCAGCAGCGCGGGAATAGCGGGGCCCGATGAGCAGTTCTTC,CASSAGIAGPDEQFF
TRBV2,NA,TRBJ2-1,NA,TGTGCCAGCAGTGTTTGGGGGGCCAATGAGCAGTTCTTC,CASSVWGANEQFF
TRBV4-1,TRBD1,TRBJ1-4,NA,TGCGCCAGCAGCCAAGTTCAGGGGGCGGTTAATGAAAAACTGTTTTTT,CASSQVQGAVNEKLFF
TRBV2,NA,TRBJ1-4,once,TGTGCCAGCAGCCCCCAGGGATCTAAGGAAAAACTGTTTTTT,CASSPQGSKEKLFF
TRBV11-3,NA,TRBJ1-1,NA,TGTGCCAGCAGCCGTTTAGTTGTCACTGAAGCTTTCTTT,CASSRLVVTEAFF
TRBV6-6,NA,TRBJ2-6,NA,TGTGCCAGCAGCTCAGGAGCTGGGGCCAACGTCCTGACTTTC,CASSSGAGANVLTF
TRBV7-6,TRBD2,TRBJ2-3,NA,TGTGCCAGCAGCTGGGGGACAGCCGGGACTAGCGGTTTGGATACGCAGTATTTT,CASSWGTAGTSGLDTQYF
TRBV27,NA,TRBJ1-1,NA,TGTGCCAGCAGTTTGGTTCCAGACATGAACACTGAAGCTTTCTTT,CASSLVPDMNTEAFF
TRBV28,NA,TRBJ1-2,NA,TGTGCCAGCAGTAGCGGTATAGGGGGCTACACCTTC,CASSSGIGGYTF
TRBV5-1,NA,TRBJ2-3,once,TGCGCCAGCAGCTTGGAACAGTCCACAGATACGCAGTATTTT,CASSLEQSTDTQYF
TRBV19,NA,TRBJ1-6,NA,TGTGCCAGTAGGGAACAGGGTTCACCCCTCCACTTT,CASREQGSPLHF
TRBV5-1,NA,TRBJ2-2,NA,TGCGCCAGCAGCTTTTCCCCCCATTCGAACACCGGGGAGCTGTTTTTT,CASSFSPHSNTGELFF
TRBV15,TRBD1,TRBJ1-3,NA,TGTGCCACCAGCAGAGCGGAAGGGACAGCTGGAAACACCATATATTTT,CATSRAEGTAGNTIYF
TRBV5-1,NA,TRBJ2-3,NA,TGCGCCAGCAGCATGATGGGGGGTCGTTCCACAGATACGCAGTATTTT,CASSMMGGRSTDTQYF
TRBV6-5,TRBD2,TRBJ2-7,NA,TGTGCCAGCAGTTTAAGCGGGGCCGCCTACGAGCAGTACTTC,CASSLSGAAYEQYF
TRBV9,NA,TRBJ2-7,once,TGTGCCAGCAGCGTAGGAGTGGCGGGCTCCTACGAGCAGTACTTC,CASSVGVAGSYEQYF
TRBV30,TRBD1,TRBJ2-5,NA,TGTGCCTGGACTGGCAGGGGGCTGTTGGGGGAGACCCAGTACTTC,CAWTGRGLLGETQYF
TRBV27,NA,TRBJ1-5,NA,TGTGCCAGCAGTAGGCGATCTCAGGGCAATCAGCCCCAGCATTTT,CASSRRSQGNQPQHF
TRBV27,NA,TRBJ2-7,NA,TGTGCCAGCAGTTTATCGGGTTACGAGCAGTACTTC,CASSLSGYEQYF
TRBV4-2,TRBD2,TRBJ2-3,NA,TGTGCCAGCAGCCAAGGACTAGCGGGAGAGACAGATACGCAGTATTTT,CASSQGLAGETDTQYF
TRBV6-5,TRBD1,TRBJ2-7,NA,TGTGCCAGCAGACCCACAGGGGGCGAGGGGTACGAGCAGTACTTC,CASRPTGGEGYEQYF
TRBV6-5,NA,TRBJ2-7,NA,TGTGCCAGCAGTTATTCGGACAAGTACTACGAGCAGTACTTC,CASSYSDKYYEQYF
TRBV5-1,NA,TRBJ2-7,NA,TGCGCCAGCAGCTTGGTGGGGCCCCTCGCGGCGGACGAGCAGTACTTC,CASSLVGPLAADEQYF
TRBV29-1,NA,TRBJ1-1,once,TGCAGCGTTGACGGAGGAATGAACACTGAAGCTTTCTTT,CSVDGGMNTEAFF
TRBV4-1,TRBD1,TRBJ1-2,NA,TGCGCCAGCAGCCGCCCGGGACAGGGTAGTAATGGCTACACCTTC,CASSRPGQGSNGYTF
TRBV4-3,NA,TRBJ1-1,NA,TGCGCCAGCAGCCAAGTAGACGGAAACACTGAAGCTTTCTTT,CASSQVDGNTEAFF
TRBV25-1,TRBD2,TRBJ2-5,NA,TGTGCCAGCAGTGCCTGGACTAGCGGGAGAAGTAGCGAGACCCAGTACTTC,CASSAWTSGRSSETQYF
TRBV6-1,NA,TRBJ2-5,NA,TGTGCCAGCAGGGACTGGCAAAAAGAGACCCAGTACTTC,CASRDWQKETQYF
TRBV5-4,NA,TRBJ2-1,NA,TGTGCCAGCAGCTTTGGCGGAGAATACAATGAGCAGTTCTTC,CASSFGGEYNEQFF
TRBV19,TRBD1,TRBJ2-5,NA,TGTGCCAGTAGTACTCAGACAGGGGGCGTAGAGACCCAGTACTTC,CASSTQTGGVETQYF
TRBV30,NA,TRBJ2-3,NA,TGTGCCTGGAGTGTCGGCACAGATACGCAGTATTTT,CAWSVGTDTQYF